The entry below gives a single TCR beta chain sequence along with its context. The data originate from a study of T cell changes during pregnancy in multiple sclerosis. CDR3 length: 13 residues. The germline CDR1 and CDR2 sequences are SGHVS and FQNEAQ. V lost 5 bases to trimming and J lost 6 bases, with 13 bases between them. Repertoires were generated with immunoSEQ multiplex PCR, while TCRdb's copy carries only in-frame clones and drops some. Here the sample spans tens of thousands of clones, around nine tenths being singletons. The receptor comes from a female donor with multiple sclerosis, enrolled in a pregnancy study. Source: peripheral blood, taken before pregnancy. The genes are TRBV7-8 and TRBJ1-1; the D gene is possibly TRBD1 (5 bases). The CDR3 loop is CASSNRQSPEAFF. The CDR3 DNA reads TGTGCCAGCAGCAACCGACAGAGCCCTGAAGCTTTCTTT.